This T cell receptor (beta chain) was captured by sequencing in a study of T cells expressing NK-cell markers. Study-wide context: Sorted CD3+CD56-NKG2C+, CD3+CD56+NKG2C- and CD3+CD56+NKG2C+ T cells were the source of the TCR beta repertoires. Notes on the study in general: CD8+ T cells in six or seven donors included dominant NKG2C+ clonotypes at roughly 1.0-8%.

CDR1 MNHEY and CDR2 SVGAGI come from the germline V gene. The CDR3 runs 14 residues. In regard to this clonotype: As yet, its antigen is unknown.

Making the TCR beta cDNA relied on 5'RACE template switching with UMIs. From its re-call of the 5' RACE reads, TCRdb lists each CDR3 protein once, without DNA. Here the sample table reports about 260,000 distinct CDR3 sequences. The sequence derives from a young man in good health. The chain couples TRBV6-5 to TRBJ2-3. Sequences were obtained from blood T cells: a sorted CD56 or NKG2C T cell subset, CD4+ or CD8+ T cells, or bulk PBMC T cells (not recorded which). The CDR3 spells CASSYSIPSDTQYF.